This TCR beta chain emerged from a study of T cell repertoires in cytomegalovirus infection (dated by TCRdb to about 2019). Some background on the complete study: Peptide stimulations targeted recently identified HLA-C-restricted CMV epitopes, whose presentation resists viral immunomodulation, together with well-studied HLA-B-restricted epitopes. Donor HLA type was relevant to the analysis, as public TCR beta signatures indicated carriage of CMV infection together with the matching HLA type. Points the paper makes about the study in general: In both this cohort and an independent cohort of 352 donors, the cumulative frequency of public TCR beta family members distinguished carriers of CMV infection plus the relevant HLA type. The ex vivo response was dominated by HLA-C-restricted CMV-specific TCR beta clonotypes, which also provided the single most frequent clonotype in two of eight donors.

Remarks on this clonotype: What this receptor recognizes is not known. This may arise from a read error, as a much more abundant clone is one base away.

The reads were generated on an Illumina HiSeq 1500. TCRdb ran its own pipeline on the public reads, namely fastp trimming at Q25 and MiXCR clone calling, and kept in-frame beta chains. Rows with one shared CDR3 protein collapse into an entry with the most common genes and DNA. The sample contains approximately 910,000 distinct CDR3 sequences, 30% to 40% of them found a single time. The ten most abundant clones make up around 15% of the sample. The label giving this sample's treatment or condition can be read as: in vitro stimulation with specific CMV peptide epitopes to enrich CMV-specific T cells. Source: cultured CD8+ T cells from PBMCs, taken from culture after CMV antigen stimulation. The sequence derives from a human donor in good health (CMV status not recorded). Some clones in this sample may be carry-over from other donors' samples.

The CDR3 protein: CASSLVYRYTF. In nucleotides, the sequence is TGTGCCAGCAGCCTTGTCTATCGCTACACCTTC. The V and J segments used are TRBV7-2 and TRBJ1-2; the D gene remains uncertain. The CDR1 and CDR2 encoded by the germline V gene are SGHTA and FQGNSA. Reading from cysteine to phenylalanine, the CDR3 counts 11 amino acids. Of the read, only the CDR3 DNA is kept; its 33 bases are in frame from base 1.